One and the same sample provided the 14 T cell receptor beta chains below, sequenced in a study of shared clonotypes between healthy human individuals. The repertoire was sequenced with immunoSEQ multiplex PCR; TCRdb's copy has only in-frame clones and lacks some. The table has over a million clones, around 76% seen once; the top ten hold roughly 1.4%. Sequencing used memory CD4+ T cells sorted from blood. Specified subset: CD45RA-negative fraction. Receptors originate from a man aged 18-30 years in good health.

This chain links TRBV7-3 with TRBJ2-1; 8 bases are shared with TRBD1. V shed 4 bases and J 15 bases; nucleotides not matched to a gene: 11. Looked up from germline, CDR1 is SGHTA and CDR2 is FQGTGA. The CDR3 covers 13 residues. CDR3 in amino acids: CASSSLEGTGMFF. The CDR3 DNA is TGTGCCAGCAGCTCCCTAGAGGGGACAGGCATGTTCTTC.

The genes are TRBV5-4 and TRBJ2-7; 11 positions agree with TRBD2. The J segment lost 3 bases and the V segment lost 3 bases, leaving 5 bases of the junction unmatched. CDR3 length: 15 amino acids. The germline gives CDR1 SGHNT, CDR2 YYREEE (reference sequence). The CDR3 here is CASSSTGLADYEQYF. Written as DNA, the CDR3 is TGTGCCAGCAGCTCAACGGGACTAGCGGACTACGAGCAGTACTTC. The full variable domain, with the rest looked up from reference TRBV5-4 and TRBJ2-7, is ETGVTQSPTHLIKTRGQQVTLRCSSQSGHNTVSWYQQALGQGPQFIFQYYREEENGRGNFPPRFSGLQFPNYSSELNVNALELDDSALYLCASSSTGLADYEQYFGPGTRLTVT.

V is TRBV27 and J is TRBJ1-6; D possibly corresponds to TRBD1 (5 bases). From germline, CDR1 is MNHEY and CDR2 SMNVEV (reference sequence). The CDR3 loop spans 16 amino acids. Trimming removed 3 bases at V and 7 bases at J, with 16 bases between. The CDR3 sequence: CASSFFRKGLNSPLHF. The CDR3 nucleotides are TGTGCCAGCAGTTTTTTCCGAAAGGGGCTAAATTCACCCCTCCACTTT.

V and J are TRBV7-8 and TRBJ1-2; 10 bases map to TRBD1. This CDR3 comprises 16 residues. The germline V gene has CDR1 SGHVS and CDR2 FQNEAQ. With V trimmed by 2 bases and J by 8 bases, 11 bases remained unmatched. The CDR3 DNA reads TGTGCCAGCAGCTTACTTCCCACCGACAGGGGGCACGGCTACACCTTC. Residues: CASSLLPTDRGHGYTF.

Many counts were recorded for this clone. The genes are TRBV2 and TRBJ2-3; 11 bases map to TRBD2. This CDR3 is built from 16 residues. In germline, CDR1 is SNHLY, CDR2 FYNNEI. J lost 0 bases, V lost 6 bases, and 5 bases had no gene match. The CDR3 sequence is CASSPTSGGSTDTQYF. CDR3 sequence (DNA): TGTGCCAGCAGCCCTACTAGCGGGGGAAGCACAGATACGCAGTATTTT.

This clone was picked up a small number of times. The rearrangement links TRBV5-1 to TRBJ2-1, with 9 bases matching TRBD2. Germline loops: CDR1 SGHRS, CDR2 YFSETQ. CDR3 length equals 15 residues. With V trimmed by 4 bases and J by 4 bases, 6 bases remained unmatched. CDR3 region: CASSPDLAGYNEQFF. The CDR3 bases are TGCGCCAGCAGCCCGGACCTAGCGGGGTACAATGAGCAGTTCTTC.

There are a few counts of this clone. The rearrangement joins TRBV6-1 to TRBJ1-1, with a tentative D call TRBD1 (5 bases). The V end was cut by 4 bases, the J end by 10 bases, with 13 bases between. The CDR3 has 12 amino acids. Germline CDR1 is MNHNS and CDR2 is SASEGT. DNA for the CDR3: TGTGCCAGCAGTGGGATACAGGAAATAGCTTTCTTT. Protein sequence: CASSGIQEIAFF.

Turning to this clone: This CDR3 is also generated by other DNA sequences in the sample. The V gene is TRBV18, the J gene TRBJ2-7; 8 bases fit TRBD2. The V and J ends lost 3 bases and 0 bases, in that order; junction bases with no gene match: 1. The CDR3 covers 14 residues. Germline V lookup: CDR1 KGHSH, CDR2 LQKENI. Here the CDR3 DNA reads TGTGCCAGCTCACCGAGCGGGAGCTCCTACGAGCAGTACTTC. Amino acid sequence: CASSPSGSSYEQYF.

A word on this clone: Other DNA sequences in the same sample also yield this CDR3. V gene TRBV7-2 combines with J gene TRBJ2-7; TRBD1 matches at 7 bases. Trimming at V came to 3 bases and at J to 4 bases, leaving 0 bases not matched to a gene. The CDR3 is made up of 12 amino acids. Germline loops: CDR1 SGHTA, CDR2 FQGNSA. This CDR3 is CASSLTGYEQYF. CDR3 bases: TGTGCCAGCAGCTTGACAGGGTACGAGCAGTACTTC.

CDR3 in DNA: TGTGCCAACAGAATTCATAGCGGGGGCACAGATACGCAGTATTTT. The encoded protein is CANRIHSGGTDTQYF. V gene TRBV6-5 combines with J gene TRBJ2-3, with TRBD2 matching 8 bases. Trimming removed 10 bases from V and 1 base from J; junction bases left unmatched: 10. The V gene's germline CDR1 is MNHEY and CDR2 SVGAGI. CDR3 length: 15 amino acids.

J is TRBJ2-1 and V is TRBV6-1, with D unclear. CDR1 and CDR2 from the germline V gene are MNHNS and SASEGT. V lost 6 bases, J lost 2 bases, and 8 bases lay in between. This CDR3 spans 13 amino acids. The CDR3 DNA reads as TGTGCCAGCAGGTGGGGAACCTACAATGAGCAGTTCTTC. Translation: CASRWGTYNEQFF.

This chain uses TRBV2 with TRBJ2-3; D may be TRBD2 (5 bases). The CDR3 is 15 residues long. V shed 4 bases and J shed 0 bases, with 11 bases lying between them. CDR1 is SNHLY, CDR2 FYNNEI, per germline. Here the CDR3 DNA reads TGTGCCAGCAGTGGAGGGCGCACCAGCACAGATACGCAGTATTTT. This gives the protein CASSGGRTSTDTQYF.

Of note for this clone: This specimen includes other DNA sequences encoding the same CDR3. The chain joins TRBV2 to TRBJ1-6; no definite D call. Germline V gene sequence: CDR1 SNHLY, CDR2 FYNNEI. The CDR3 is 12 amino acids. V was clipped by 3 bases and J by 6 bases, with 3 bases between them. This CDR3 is CASSDPNSPLHF. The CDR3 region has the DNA TGTGCCAGCAGTGACCCTAATTCACCCCTCCACTTT.

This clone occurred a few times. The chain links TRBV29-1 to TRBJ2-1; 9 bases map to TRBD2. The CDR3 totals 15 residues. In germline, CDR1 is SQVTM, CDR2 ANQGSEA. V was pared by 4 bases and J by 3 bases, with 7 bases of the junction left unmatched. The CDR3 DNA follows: TGCAGCGTTGCCATGTCTAGCGGGGTCTACAATGAGCAGTTCTTC. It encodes CSVAMSSGVYNEQFF.